This TCR beta chain is from a study of graft-versus-host responses after intestinal transplantation. With approximately 200,000 irradiated, violet-dye-labeled stimulator cells, approximately 200,000 CFSE-labeled responder cells were plated. Assay: immunoSEQ multiplex PCR; the TCRdb copy retains only in-frame clones and omits some. The sample has approximately 14,000 clones, more than 25% seen once. Sequenced here: alloreactive CD8+ T cells from a mixed lymphocyte reaction culture, sampled before intestinal transplant. Subset indicated: CFSE-low proliferating T cells sorted from roughly six-day pre-transplant mixed lymphocyte reaction (GvH or HvG direction). This TCR derives from a human patient who received an intestinal transplant.

CDR3 in amino acids: CASKPTGLGGYTF. CDR3 DNA: TGTGCCAGCAAACCCACAGGGTTAGGTGGCTACACCTTC. The chain joins TRBV27 to TRBJ1-2; tentatively, D is TRBD1 (6 bases). Germline V gene lookup returns CDR1 MNHEY and CDR2 SMNVEV (reference sequence). V lost 7 bases, J lost 7 bases, and 16 bases lay in between. The CDR3 consists of 13 residues.